The 32 T cell receptor beta chains below come from one sample, sequenced in a study of T cells in Graves' hyperthyroidism and ophthalmopathy. Researchers took RNA transcripts and amplified the TCR beta CDR3 regions from them. The HTBI primer set served for first-round RT-PCR of the TCR CDR3. Each CDR3 protein gets one entry after TCRdb re-called the multiplex PCR reads with MiXCR. The sample contains 350,000 to 400,000 distinct CDR3 sequences, less than 20% of which appear only once. Sequenced material: blood. Every receptor here comes from a man younger than 30 with Graves' ophthalmopathy.

This clonotype has ten or more counts. J is TRBJ2-4 and V is TRBV12-3 or TRBV12-4, with TRBD2 identical over 10 bases. CDR3 size: 16 residues. The junction had 7 bases not matched to a gene; V was cut back by 6 bases and J by 2 bases. For the CDR3, the DNA is TGTGCCAGCAGGGCCACTAGCGGGGTAACCAAAAACATTCAGTACTTC. Translated, it gives CASRATSGVTKNIQYF.

This clonotype was counted ten times or more. The chain combines TRBV10-3 with TRBJ1-2, with 8 bases identical to TRBD1. CDR1 is ENHRY and CDR2 is SYGVKD in the germline V gene. V shed 10 bases, J shed 7 bases, and the junction held 14 bases outside the gene matches. CDR3 length: 14 amino acids. CDR3 loop: CATGGQGIAAGYTF. The CDR3 DNA follows: TGTGCCACCGGTGGACAGGGCATTGCTGCTGGCTACACCTTC.

Only a few counts were recorded for this clonotype. V gene TRBV4-1 combines with J gene TRBJ1-4; D not resolved. Germline V gene data show CDR1 as MGHRA and CDR2 as YSYEKL. V was shortened by 1 base and J by 5 bases, with 8 bases between the two germline ends. This CDR3 region has 14 residues. The chain's CDR3 is CASSQVISNEKLFF. The CDR3 DNA sequence: TGCGCCAGCAGCCAAGTGATATCGAATGAAAAACTGTTTTTT.

The chain is built from TRBV6-1 and TRBJ2-1; tentatively, D is TRBD2 (7 bases). This CDR3 is built from 16 residues. V lost 2 bases and J lost 5, with 16 bases in between. Germline V gene data show CDR1 as MNHNS and CDR2 as SASEGT. In nucleotides, the CDR3 is TGTGCCAGCAGTGAAACGATAGGGGGGGGCAACAATGAGCAGTTCTTC. Amino acids: CASSETIGGGNNEQFF.

This clonotype was seen repeatedly, ten times or more. V usage is TRBV5-1 and J usage is TRBJ2-7; weak D call: TRBD2 (5 bases). The CDR3 contains 14 residues. Trimming removed 2 bases from V and 4 bases from J, with 13 bases in between. Germline V gene lookup returns CDR1 SGHRS and CDR2 YFSETQ. The CDR3 sequence is CASSFSGKRYEQYF. Written as DNA, the CDR3 is TGCGCCAGCAGCTTTTCCGGGAAGCGGTACGAGCAGTACTTC. The full variable domain, its missing parts supplied by reference TRBV5-1 and TRBJ2-7, is KAGVTQTPRYLIKTRGQQVTLSCSPISGHRSVSWYQQTPGQGLQFLFEYFSETQRNKGNFPGRFSGRQFSNSRSEMNVSTLELGDSALYLCASSFSGKRYEQYFGPGTRLTVT.

This clonotype was seen only a few times. The chain uses TRBV20-1 and TRBJ2-5; the D is unclear. Germline V CDR1 and CDR2: DFQATT, SNEGSKA (reference sequence). Deletions cut 5 bases from V and 5 bases from J, with 21 bases between. CDR3 length: 15 amino acids. DNA of the CDR3: TGCAGTGCTGCAAAGGCTGGGGTCCTCGGGGAGACCCAGTACTTC. Its protein product is CSAAKAGVLGETQYF.

As for this clonotype: This could be a read error, since a much larger clone is one nucleotide away. V is TRBV5-6 and J is TRBJ1-1, with TRBD1 identical over 7 bases. This CDR3 is built from 13 residues. The germline V gene encodes CDR1 SGHDT and CDR2 YYEEEE. The CDR3: CAGSPQGRPEAFF. The CDR3 coding sequence is TGTGCCGGCAGCCCACAGGGGCGGCCTGAAGCTTTCTTT. Based on the CDR3 plus reference TRBV5-6 and TRBJ1-1, the full variable domain is DAGVTQSPTHLIKTRGQQVTLRCSPKSGHDTVSWYQQALGQGPQFIFQYYEEEERQRGNFPDRFSGHQFPNYSSELNVNALLLGDSALYLCAGSPQGRPEAFFGQGTRLTVV.

This clonotype has a count of ten or more. The chain recombines TRBV7-8 with TRBJ2-5, with 8 bases aligning to TRBD1. V shed 3 bases and J 4 bases; nucleotides not matched to a gene: 13. Germline-derived CDR1 and CDR2 are SGHVS and FQNEAQ. The CDR3 is 17 amino acids. This CDR3 reads CASSFRQGALEGETQYF. CDR3 DNA sequence: TGTGCCAGCAGCTTTCGGCAGGGGGCTTTAGAGGGAGAGACCCAGTACTTC.

This clonotype was seen many times. The chain is built from TRBV2 and TRBJ2-7; D call uncertain. In germline, CDR1 is SNHLY, CDR2 FYNNEI. This CDR3 comprises 13 residues. The ends were cut back, 4 bases at V and 5 bases at J, with 12 bases in the middle. The CDR3 DNA follows: TGTGCCAGCAGTGCTCGGGCTGGCAACGAGCAGTACTTC. Protein product: CASSARAGNEQYF.

This clonotype was recorded once. The V and J genes are TRBV4-2 and TRBJ2-1, with 7 bases identical to TRBD2. CDR1 and CDR2 from the germline V gene are LGHNA and YNFKEQ. V shed 0 bases, J shed 9 bases, and the junction held 8 bases outside the gene matches. The CDR3 length is 15 residues. The DNA for the CDR3 is TGTGCCAGCAGCCAAGATTCCTCGACTAGCCGTGAGCAGTTCTTC. Translated: CASSQDSSTSREQFF.

The sample holds many counts of this clonotype. The gene calls are TRBV18 and TRBJ1-6, with TRBD1 matching over 10 bases. CDR3 length equals 14 residues. Germline V gene data show CDR1 as KGHSH and CDR2 as LQKENI. V gave up 3 bases and J gave up 10 bases; unmatched junction bases: 3. This CDR3 is CASSPGTGDSPLHF. CDR3 bases: TGTGCCAGCTCACCGGGGACAGGGGACTCACCCCTCCACTTT.

The chain has TRBV9 and TRBJ1-1; possibly TRBD1 for D (5 bases). This CDR3 spans 15 amino acids. The germline V and J ends were trimmed by 0 bases and 3 bases, with 12 bases remaining between them. Germline V gene lookup returns CDR1 SGDLS and CDR2 YYNGEE. The CDR3 protein is CASSVEEGYYTEAFF. CDR3 in DNA: TGTGCCAGCAGCGTAGAGGAGGGGTATTACACTGAAGCTTTCTTT.

This clonotype was seen ten or more times. The CDR3 DNA sequence: TGTGCCAGCAGCTTAGATCAGGGGCGGGGGTATGGCTACACCTTC. It codes for CASSLDQGRGYGYTF. The chain uses TRBV11-2 and TRBJ1-2; D possibly corresponds to TRBD1 (6 bases). Trimming removed 0 bases from V and 5 bases from J, with 13 bases in between. CDR3 length: 15 amino acids. The germline V gene has CDR1 SGHAT and CDR2 FQNNGV.

The V gene is TRBV7-3, the J gene TRBJ2-1; the D is unclear. Germline CDR1 and CDR2: SGHTA and FQGTGA. The CDR3 spans 14 residues. Trimming took off 6 bases at V and 6 bases at J, with 15 bases between the two ends. The CDR3 DNA reads TGTGCCAGCAGTCCCGACCCCACGCGCAATGAGCAGTTCTTC. It translates to CASSPDPTRNEQFF.

This clonotype was seen at least ten times. The chain recombines TRBV20-1 with TRBJ1-1, with D hard to call. The CDR3 loop spans 13 amino acids. Trimming shortened V by 1 base and J by 1 base, and 7 bases separated the two germline ends. Germline assignment: CDR1 DFQATT and CDR2 SNEGSKA (reference sequence). CDR3 sequence (DNA): TGCAGTGCTAGAGTTCCGGCGAACACTGAAGCTTTCTTT. Amino acid sequence: CSARVPANTEAFF.

This clonotype was seen ten or more times. The chain has TRBV7-8 and TRBJ2-7; D uncertain. With 1 base removed from V and 4 bases from J, the gap between germline ends came to 8 bases. CDR3 size: 13 residues. Germline assignment: CDR1 SGHVS and CDR2 FQNEAQ. CDR3 DNA: TGTGCCAGCAGCTTAGGGTTACATTACGAGCAGTACTTC. It specifies CASSLGLHYEQYF.

This clonotype was picked up many times. CDR3 sequence: CAISESYSGSYEQYF. As DNA, the CDR3 is TGTGCCATCAGTGAGTCATACTCCGGGTCCTACGAGCAGTACTTC. The chain is built from TRBV10-3 and TRBJ2-7, with D unresolved. The CDR3 runs to 15 residues. CDR1 and CDR2 from the germline V gene are ENHRY and SYGVKD. Trimming shortened V by 0 bases and J by 1 base, and 10 bases separated the two germline ends.

The rearrangement joins TRBV3-1 to TRBJ1-5, with D unclear. Trimming left V 1 base short and J 9 bases short, with 10 bases between. This CDR3 is built from 13 residues. From germline, CDR1 is LGHDT and CDR2 YNNKEL (reference sequence). For the CDR3, the DNA is TGTGCCAGCAGCCAAGGAAAGTCCGGGCCCCAGCATTTT. It is translated as CASSQGKSGPQHF.

This clonotype was observed a handful of times. The rearrangement links TRBV24-1 to TRBJ2-3; D may be TRBD1 (5 bases). The CDR3 consists of 17 residues. Germline CDR1 reads KGHDR; CDR2 reads SFDVKD. Trimming removed 3 bases from V and 0 bases from J, with 15 bases in between. This CDR3 reads CATSDTQDITSTDTQYF. The CDR3, as DNA: TGTGCCACCAGTGATACTCAGGACATAACTAGCACAGATACGCAGTATTTT.

Only a few counts were recorded for this clonotype. V gene TRBV19 combines with J gene TRBJ2-3; D is perhaps TRBD2 (6 bases). Trimming removed 5 bases from V and 1 base from J, with 13 bases in between. This CDR3 region has 15 residues. From germline, CDR1 is LNHDA and CDR2 SQIVND (reference sequence). CDR3 in amino acids: CASSSIAEGTDTQYF. The CDR3 DNA follows: TGTGCCAGTAGTTCCATAGCGGAGGGCACAGATACGCAGTATTTT.

V is TRBV20-1 and J is TRBJ2-1; possibly TRBD2 for D (5 bases). Per germline, CDR1 DFQATT and CDR2 SNEGSKA (reference sequence). CDR3 length equals 10 residues. For the CDR3, the DNA is TGCAGCGTAGGCGAGGGTGAGCAGTTCTTC. Amino acids: CSVGEGEQFF.

The sample holds many counts of this clonotype. V is TRBV11-2 and J is TRBJ1-4; D call uncertain. The ends were cut back, 1 base at V and 0 bases at J, with 6 bases in the middle. Germline loops: CDR1 SGHAT, CDR2 FQNNGV. This CDR3 is built from 15 residues. As DNA, the CDR3 is TGTGCCAGCAGCTTAGTCTACGCAACTAATGAAAAACTGTTTTTT. Protein product: CASSLVYATNEKLFF.

This clonotype was picked up many times. The chain recombines TRBV7-3 with TRBJ2-5; the match to TRBD1 covers 7 bases. J lost 3 bases, V lost 3 bases, and 4 bases had no gene match. The CDR3 is 14 amino acids. CDR1 is SGHTA and CDR2 is FQGTGA in the germline V gene. CDR3 region: CASSFRDSEETQYF. The CDR3 DNA reads TGTGCCAGCAGCTTCCGGGACAGCGAAGAGACCCAGTACTTC.

At least ten counts were recorded for this clonotype. This chain links TRBV15 with TRBJ2-5; D is ambiguous. The length of the CDR3 is 15 residues. CDR1 LNHNV and CDR2 YYDKDF come from the germline V gene (reference sequence). Trimming removed 1 base at V and 2 bases at J, with 11 bases between. The CDR3 DNA is TGTGCCACCAGCAGAGCGCGAGGCCCGCAAGAGACCCAGTACTTC. It encodes CATSRARGPQETQYF.

The chain couples TRBV6-1 to TRBJ2-1, with 13 nucleotides matching TRBD2. Trimming cost V 1 base and J 5 bases; bases outside gene matches: 2. The germline gives CDR1 MNHNS, CDR2 SASEGT. This CDR3 is built from 16 residues. The DNA of the CDR3 is TGTGCCAGCAGTGAAGGGACTAGCGGGGGTAACAATGAGCAGTTCTTC. Residues: CASSEGTSGGNNEQFF.

This clonotype was seen at least ten times. The chain has TRBV4-1 and TRBJ2-3; tentatively, D is TRBD1 (6 bases). The CDR3 loop spans 17 amino acids. V was shortened by 0 bases and J by 4 bases, with 17 bases between the two germline ends. CDR1 is MGHRA, CDR2 YSYEKL, per germline. The DNA for the CDR3 is TGCGCCAGCAGCCAAGATCATGCCAGGGGTATGGCAGATACGCAGTATTTT. The encoded protein is CASSQDHARGMADTQYF.

Comments on this clonotype: A much larger clone lies a single base off, so this may be a read error. Here the CDR3 DNA reads TGTGCCGGCAGCCACCGGTTGACAGGGGGCTGGCGCTCCTACGAGCAGTACTTC. It translates to CAGSHRLTGGWRSYEQYF. The chain recombines TRBV3-1 with TRBJ2-7; 10 bases match TRBD1. The CDR3 spans 18 residues. Germline CDR1 is LGHDT and CDR2 is YNNKEL (reference sequence).

In the case of this clonotype: A much larger clone differs by one base, so this may be a read error. This rearrangement joins TRBV7-9 to TRBJ2-3, with 11 positions matching TRBD1. The CDR3 has 15 residues. V dropped 4 bases and J dropped 6; count of bases not matched to a gene: 6. CDR1 SEHNR and CDR2 FQNEAQ come from the germline V gene (reference sequence). The CDR3 bases are TGTGCCAGCAGCTCCTTGGGACAGGGGGTTGATACGCAGTATTTT. Its translation: CASSSLGQGVDTQYF.

The sample holds many counts of this clonotype. The CDR3 DNA follows: TGCGCCAGCAGCTTGGGCCCGGGACTGGGGAACAATGAGCAGTTCTTC. It specifies CASSLGPGLGNNEQFF. The rearrangement uses TRBV5-1 and TRBJ2-1, with D perhaps matching TRBD2 (6 bases). This CDR3 spans 16 amino acids. The germline gives CDR1 SGHRS, CDR2 YFSETQ. The V gene lost 0 bases and the J gene lost 5 bases, with 15 bases spanning the gap.

The chain has TRBV5-8 and TRBJ1-5, with TRBD1 as a possible D gene (6 bases). The CDR3 loop spans 15 amino acids. CDR1 is SGHTS and CDR2 is YDEGEE in the germline V gene. V shed 4 bases and J shed 3 bases, with 14 bases lying between them. The CDR3 region is CASSLLRGFNQPQHF. The CDR3 DNA reads as TGTGCCAGCAGCCTACTCAGGGGTTTCAATCAGCCCCAGCATTTT.

This clonotype has a handful of counts. This chain uses TRBV3-1 with TRBJ2-3, with D perhaps being TRBD1 or TRBD2 (5 bases each). CDR1 is LGHDT and CDR2 is YNNKEL in the germline V gene (reference sequence). The CDR3 covers 16 residues. V was cut by 2 bases and J by 2 bases, with 14 bases left in between. The CDR3 DNA sequence: TGTGCCAGCAGCCAATTAAGAGGGGCCCCCACAGATACGCAGTATTTT. It yields the protein CASSQLRGAPTDTQYF.

The rearrangement joins TRBV19 to TRBJ1-2, with a weak D call TRBD1 (6 bases). Deletions cut 6 bases from V and 7 bases from J, with 15 bases between. The CDR3 contains 13 residues. Germline V gene lookup returns CDR1 LNHDA and CDR2 SQIVND (reference sequence). CDR3 bases: TGTGCCAGTAGGGCGTTACAGGGATCTGGCTACACCTTC. Protein: CASRALQGSGYTF.